Given below is one TCR beta chain in context. The data stem from a study of blood T cell repertoires in COVID-19. Study-wide context: The study drew acute and convalescent COVID-19 samples from the United States, Italy and Spain. Nucleic acid was either cDNA or gDNA, and it came from T cells, B-cell-depleted T cells, or PBMCs.

How the authors handled the data: Counts of nucleated cells, estimated from reference gene primer amplification, were obtained. The assay was immunoSEQ multiplex PCR, and TCRdb's table has in-frame clones only and misses some. V and J calls and clone size are copied from that table; D and trimming were computed from the DNA. In the table there are 150,000 to 200,000 clones, more than 70% of which are singletons. Per the germline V gene, CDR1 is SGHRS and CDR2 is YFSETQ. The CDR3 sequence is 17 residues long. Germline trimming cut 0 bases from V and 4 bases from J; bases unmatched to any gene: 12. Material: peripheral blood. V usage is TRBV5-1 and J usage is TRBJ1-1, with 7 bases that match TRBD1. This TCR came from a woman between 65 and 79 years old who had recovered from COVID-19. The CDR3 nucleotides read TGCGCCAGCAGCTTGGTTGTGACAGGGAGAGGGGGCACTGAAGCTTTCTTT. Protein: CASSLVVTGRGGTEAFF.